These 27 T cell receptor beta chains share one sample of origin, sequenced in a study of cytomegalovirus exposure and HLA in healthy donors. The PCR ran on 60 Vbeta and 13 Jbeta primers. Assay: immunoSEQ multiplex PCR; the TCRdb copy retains only in-frame clones and omits some. Its table lists approximately 50,000 clones. Sequenced input: PBMCs. Receptors were obtained from a female donor in good health and CMV-seronegative.

The DNA for the CDR3 is TGCAGTGCTAGACCGGGAGAAGAAGCTTTCTTT. It specifies CSARPGEEAFF. This chain joins TRBV20-1 and TRBJ1-1; D gene ambiguous. CDR3 length equals 11 residues. Trimming removed 2 bases at V and 8 bases at J, with 9 bases between. CDR1 and CDR2 from the germline V gene are DFQATT and SNEGSKA (reference sequence).

This rearrangement joins TRBV11-2 to TRBJ2-7; unclear D gene. The CDR3 consists of 13 residues. The germline V gene has CDR1 SGHAT and CDR2 FQNNGV. Deletions cut 3 bases from V and 4 bases from J, with 10 bases between. Here the CDR3 reads CASSLGPAYEQYF. The DNA of the CDR3 is TGTGCCAGCAGCTTGGGCCCCGCATACGAGCAGTACTTC.

This chain joins TRBV4-2 and TRBJ2-3, with 7 bases matching TRBD2. This CDR3 is built from 17 residues. Trimming cost V 3 bases and J 0 bases; bases outside gene matches: 9. CDR1 is LGHNA, CDR2 YNFKEQ, per germline. CDR3 protein: CASSHSSWGGSTDTQYF. DNA for the CDR3: TGTGCCAGCAGCCACTCATCGTGGGGGGGTAGCACAGATACGCAGTATTTT.

V is TRBV30 and J is TRBJ1-1; D might be TRBD1 (5 bases). V dropped 4 bases and J dropped 4 bases, with 10 bases sitting between them. From germline, CDR1 is GTSNPN and CDR2 SVGIG (reference sequence). This CDR3 contains 12 residues. CDR3 DNA: TGTGCCTGGACCCAGGGAGGCACTGAAGCTTTCTTT. As protein: CAWTQGGTEAFF.

V usage is TRBV30 and J usage is TRBJ2-7, with 7 bases aligning to TRBD2. Germline assignment: CDR1 GTSNPN and CDR2 SVGIG (reference sequence). The trim removed 2 bases at V and 0 bases at J, leaving 4 bases unmatched. This CDR3 has 14 amino acids. Here the CDR3 reads CAWSRGGVSYEQYF. CDR3 DNA sequence: TGTGCCTGGAGTCGGGGAGGGGTCTCCTACGAGCAGTACTTC.

Note on this clone: At one end, the junction sequence differs from germline, possibly due to a read error. J is TRBJ2-1 and V is TRBV7-7, with 8 positions matching TRBD1. Germline V gives CDR1 SSHAT, CDR2 FNYEAQ (reference sequence). This CDR3 contains 15 residues. This chain's CDR3 is CASSTRPGGRDEQFF. DNA for the CDR3: TGTGCTAGCAGCACGCGACCAGGGGGCCGGGATGAGCAGTTCTTC. Together with reference TRBV7-7 and TRBJ2-1, the CDR3 gives the full variable domain: GAGVSQSPRYKVTKRGQDVTLRCDPISSHATLYWYQQALGQGPEFLTYFNYEAQPDKSGLPSDRFSAERPEGSISTLTIQRTEQRDSAMYRCASSTRPGGRDEQFFGPGTRLTVL.

The rearrangement joins TRBV4-1 to TRBJ2-1; 14 bases fit TRBD2. Germline values: CDR1 MGHRA, CDR2 YSYEKL. The V and J ends lost 7 bases and 4 bases, in that order; junction bases with no gene match: 3. The CDR3 runs to 15 residues. CDR3 sequence (DNA): TGCGCCAGCACCGGGACTAGCGGGGGATACAATGAGCAGTTCTTC. This sequence encodes CASTGTSGGYNEQFF.

The chain recombines TRBV13 with TRBJ2-7; TRBD2 is a possible D gene (7 bases). The germline V gene has CDR1 PRHDT and CDR2 FYEKMQ (reference sequence). V lost 8 bases, J lost 1 base, and 15 bases lay in between. The CDR3 spans 14 residues. As DNA, the CDR3 is TGTGCCAGCCGTGTCGGGGGGCGGTCCTACGAGCAGTACTTC. It translates to CASRVGGRSYEQYF.

V and J are TRBV6-5 and TRBJ2-5; D gene unclear. With 6 bases removed from V and 4 bases from J, the gap between germline ends came to 6 bases. Germline V gene lookup returns CDR1 MNHEY and CDR2 SVGAGI. This CDR3 region has 11 residues. The CDR3 loop reads CASRSPETQYF. The CDR3 DNA reads as TGTGCCAGCAGATCTCCAGAGACCCAGTACTTC.

The chain uses TRBV5-1 and TRBJ2-3; D possibly corresponds to TRBD1 (5 bases). Trimming cost V 1 base and J 0 bases, with 9 bases left between them. The germline V gene has CDR1 SGHRS and CDR2 YFSETQ. The CDR3 has 15 amino acids. The CDR3: CASSLFGASTDTQYF. The CDR3 DNA reads as TGCGCCAGCAGCTTGTTTGGGGCCAGCACAGATACGCAGTATTTT. The entire variable domain, with the rest obtained from reference TRBV5-1 and TRBJ2-3, is as follows: KAGVTQTPRYLIKTRGQQVTLSCSPISGHRSVSWYQQTPGQGLQFLFEYFSETQRNKGNFPGRFSGRQFSNSRSEMNVSTLELGDSALYLCASSLFGASTDTQYFGPGTRLTVL.

This chain uses TRBV4-3 with TRBJ2-3; 7 bases align to TRBD2. The CDR3 loop spans 17 amino acids. Trimming removed 1 base from V and 4 bases from J; junction bases left unmatched: 11. Germline assignment: CDR1 LGHNA and CDR2 YSLEER. Here the CDR3 reads CASSQVSGLAAADTQYF. DNA of the CDR3: TGCGCCAGCAGCCAAGTGAGTGGGCTAGCGGCAGCAGATACGCAGTATTTT.

The rearrangement joins TRBV19 to TRBJ1-5, with a tentative D call TRBD1 (5 bases). CDR1 is LNHDA, CDR2 SQIVND, per germline (reference sequence). Trimming took off 5 bases at V and 2 bases at J, with 13 bases between the two ends. The CDR3 totals 15 residues. The CDR3 loop is CASSDPAGGNQPQHF. CDR3 DNA sequence: TGTGCCAGTAGTGACCCGGCGGGGGGCAATCAGCCCCAGCATTTT.

The genes are TRBV6-5 and TRBJ2-7; 7 bases match TRBD1. Trimming at V came to 7 bases and at J to 3 bases, leaving 9 bases not matched to a gene. The CDR3 extends over 14 amino acids. Per the germline V gene, CDR1 is MNHEY and CDR2 is SVGAGI. CDR3: CASKTRQGNYEQYF. The CDR3 DNA follows: TGTGCCAGCAAAACCCGACAGGGCAACTACGAGCAGTACTTC.

For this clone: The junction departs from germline at one end; a sequencing error may be responsible. The identical CDR3 is also encoded by other nucleotide sequences in the sample. V usage is TRBV7-3 and J usage is TRBJ1-6; possible D gene TRBD1, 5 bases. The CDR3 extends over 14 amino acids. The germline CDR1 and CDR2 sequences are SGHTA and FQGTGA. The CDR3 DNA reads as TGTGCCAGCAGCTCCGACAGTCCGAATTCACCCCTACACTTT. Its protein product is CASSSDSPNSPLHF.

This chain connects TRBV30 to TRBJ2-7; TRBD1 agrees at 9 bases. The V gene's germline CDR1 is GTSNPN and CDR2 SVGIG (reference sequence). The trim removed 4 bases at V and 3 bases at J, leaving 4 bases unmatched. This CDR3 has 13 residues. DNA for the CDR3: TGTGCCTGGACGGGACAGGGTTACTACGAGCAGTACTTC. It codes for CAWTGQGYYEQYF.

The CDR3 DNA is TGCGCCAGCAGCTTGACTAGCGGGATCGAGTGGTTCTTC. Translation gives CASSLTSGIEWFF. The chain carries TRBV5-1 and TRBJ2-1; TRBD2 agrees at 10 bases. This CDR3 is 13 amino acids long. V shed 1 base and J 15 bases; nucleotides not matched to a gene: 7. Germline V lookup: CDR1 SGHRS, CDR2 YFSETQ.

This chain connects TRBV11-2 to TRBJ2-7, with 7 bases that match TRBD2. CDR3 size: 13 residues. Germline CDR1 SGHAT, CDR2 FQNNGV. V lost 8 bases to trimming and J lost 1 base; unmatched junction nucleotides: 5. CDR3 coding DNA: TGTGCCAGCTCCACGGGGGGTTCCTACGAGCAGTACTTC. Amino acids: CASSTGGSYEQYF.

V is TRBV7-9 and J is TRBJ1-3; TRBD1 might be the D (5 bases). The V gene lost 9 bases and the J gene lost 8 bases, with 11 bases spanning the gap. Germline values: CDR1 SEHNR, CDR2 FQNEAQ (reference sequence). This CDR3 contains 11 residues. CDR3 bases: TGTGCCAGTCAGGGTCTGGACACCATATATTTT. Translation: CASQGLDTIYF.

This chain links TRBV11-3 with TRBJ1-1; 8 bases are shared with TRBD1. This CDR3 comprises 15 residues. Germline values: CDR1 SGHNT, CDR2 YENEEA. V shed 5 bases and J 2 bases; nucleotides not matched to a gene: 7. CDR3 loop: CASSRRTGYNTEAFF. The DNA of the CDR3 is TGTGCCAGCAGCCGCCGGACAGGGTATAACACTGAAGCTTTCTTT.

CDR3 region: CASSFSQGNGNTIYF. CDR3 DNA: TGTGCCAGCAGTTTTAGTCAGGGTAATGGAAACACCATATATTTT. This chain connects TRBV7-2 to TRBJ1-3; a weak D match, TRBD1 (5 bases). V gave up 6 bases and J gave up 3 bases, with 15 bases separating them. CDR3 size: 15 residues. Germline V CDR1 and CDR2: SGHTA, FQGNSA. Full variable domain (outside the CDR3, taken from reference TRBV7-2 and TRBJ1-3): GAGVSQSPSNKVTEKGKDVELRCDPISGHTALYWYRQSLGQGLEFLIYFQGNSAPDKSGLPSDRFSAERTGGSVSTLTIQRTQQEDSAVYLCASSFSQGNGNTIYFGEGSWLTVV.

The chain is built from TRBV18 and TRBJ2-1; 7 bases agree with TRBD1. CDR3 length: 14 amino acids. V dropped 3 bases and J dropped 4; count of bases not matched to a gene: 3. The germline V gene has CDR1 KGHSH and CDR2 LQKENI. The CDR3 sequence is CASSPGQNYNEQFF. As DNA, the CDR3 is TGTGCCAGCTCACCGGGACAGAATTACAATGAGCAGTTCTTC.

The chain is built from TRBV13 and TRBJ2-3; 15 positions agree with TRBD2. The junction had 14 bases not matched to a gene; V was cut back by 2 bases and J by 5 bases. From germline, CDR1 is PRHDT and CDR2 FYEKMQ (reference sequence). There are 20 residues in the CDR3. Here the CDR3 DNA reads TGTGCCAGCAGCTTATATACCCGGACTAGCGGGAGGGCCGGGATAGATACGCAGTATTTT. This sequence encodes CASSLYTRTSGRAGIDTQYF.

The V gene is TRBV9, the J gene TRBJ1-4; 7 bases align to TRBD1. In germline, CDR1 is SGDLS, CDR2 YYNGEE. The trim removed 3 bases at V and 0 bases at J, leaving 2 bases unmatched. This CDR3 contains 15 residues. The CDR3 spells CASSAQGSTNEKLFF. The CDR3 region has the DNA TGTGCCAGCAGCGCACAGGGGTCAACTAATGAAAAACTGTTTTTT.

The chain is built from TRBV4-3 and TRBJ1-3, with D hard to call. The DNA matches TRBJ2-2 better at its end, which makes the J call doubtful. The CDR3 contains 16 residues. Germline loops: CDR1 LGHNA, CDR2 YSLEER. DNA for the CDR3: TGCGCCAGCAGCCTTCACCGAATGGCGAACACCGGGGAGCTGTTTTTT. Translation gives CASSLHRMANTGELFF.

This chain connects TRBV2 to TRBJ2-7, with D possibly being TRBD2 (6 bases). This CDR3 contains 15 residues. From germline, CDR1 is SNHLY and CDR2 FYNNEI. Trimming took off 4 bases at V and 0 bases at J, with 13 bases between the two ends. The CDR3 nucleotides are TGTGCCAGCAGTGGAGTAGGACTATACTCCTACGAGCAGTACTTC. It specifies CASSGVGLYSYEQYF.

The chain is built from TRBV11-3 and TRBJ1-2; 7 nucleotides line up with TRBD1. CDR3 size: 14 residues. Germline trimming cut 5 bases from V and 8 bases from J; bases unmatched to any gene: 11. Germline CDR1 is SGHNT and CDR2 is YENEEA. The CDR3 loop is CASSPKDRSTGYTF. CDR3 bases: TGTGCCAGCAGCCCGAAGGACAGGTCGACGGGCTACACCTTC.

The chain combines TRBV5-4 with TRBJ2-1; 14 bases align to TRBD2. Trimming removed 3 bases from V and 5 bases from J; junction bases left unmatched: 4. The length of the CDR3 is 16 residues. Germline assignment: CDR1 SGHNT and CDR2 YYREEE (reference sequence). The CDR3, as DNA: TGTGCCAGCAGCTCGCGGACTAGCGGGAGGAACAATGAGCAGTTCTTC. Protein: CASSSRTSGRNNEQFF.